What follows are 18 T cell receptor beta chains derived from one specimen sequenced in a study of blood T cells in healthy people across ages. A second PCR of about 7 to 12 cycles used a sample-barcoded 5' primer and a J-beta primer mix. Each CDR3 protein gets one entry after TCRdb re-called the 5' RACE reads with MiXCR. Among hundreds of thousands of distinct CDR3 sequences listed, roughly half were seen once. What was sequenced was blood. Source of these receptors: a woman aged 80 or over in good health.

This rearrangement joins TRBV25-1 to TRBJ1-6; a weak D match, TRBD1 (5 bases). This CDR3 has 14 amino acids. Trimming stripped 3 bases from V and 8 bases from J, with 11 bases between. Per the germline V gene, CDR1 is MGHDK and CDR2 is SYGVNS. CDR3 in amino acids: CASSDEKGYSPLHF. The DNA of the CDR3 is TGTGCCAGCAGTGATGAAAAGGGGTATTCACCCCTCCACTTT.

J is TRBJ2-3 and V is TRBV7-3; the match to TRBD2 covers 8 bases. V was clipped by 6 bases and J by 1 base; unmatched bases: 9. This CDR3 contains 16 residues. Germline V lookup: CDR1 SGHTA, CDR2 FQGTGA. The CDR3 DNA sequence: TGTGCCAGCAGTGACCGCCCGACTAGCGGCACAGATACGCAGTATTTT. The encoded protein is CASSDRPTSGTDTQYF.

The CDR3 region has the DNA TGTGCCACCAGCAGCTCCTCGACAGGGCTGGTTCGGAACACCATATATTTT. Its translation is CATSSSSTGLVRNTIYF. The chain is built from TRBV15 and TRBJ1-3; 7 nucleotides align to TRBD1. CDR3 length: 17 amino acids. Germline V gene lookup returns CDR1 LNHNV and CDR2 YYDKDF (reference sequence). Germline trimming cut 3 bases from V and 7 bases from J; bases unmatched to any gene: 15.

The chain has TRBV30 and TRBJ1-4; D may be TRBD1 (6 bases). The CDR3 loop spans 11 amino acids. Germline loops: CDR1 GTSNPN, CDR2 SVGIG (reference sequence). V was clipped by 8 bases and J by 5 bases, with 9 bases between them. The CDR3 bases are TGTGCCGGTAGGGGGAATGAAAAACTGTTTTTT. This sequence encodes CAGRGNEKLFF.

This clonotype was counted between two and nine times. V usage is TRBV18 and J usage is TRBJ2-7, with D uncertain. The CDR3 runs to 13 residues. V gave up 6 bases and J gave up 6 bases, with 15 bases separating them. CDR1 KGHSH and CDR2 LQKENI come from the germline V gene. CDR3 coding DNA: TGTGCCAGCTCCCGCTCCGTAGGGCTCGAGCAGTACTTC. Translated: CASSRSVGLEQYF.

With respect to this clonotype: Being one base from a much bigger clone, this may be a read error. This chain uses TRBV27 with TRBJ2-3, with D possibly being TRBD1 or TRBD2 (6 bases each). V gave up 8 bases and J gave up 4 bases, with 19 bases separating them. Germline loops: CDR1 MNHEY, CDR2 SMNVEV (reference sequence). The CDR3 length is 15 residues. The CDR3 reads CASPYAGTSADTQYF. The CDR3 coding sequence is TGTGCCAGCCCCTACGCGGGGACAAGCGCAGATACGCAGTATTTT.

With respect to this clonotype: A much larger clone lies one base from this, so it may be a read error. The chain uses TRBV4-2 and TRBJ2-3, with D possibly being TRBD1 or TRBD2 (5 bases each). The germline V gene encodes CDR1 LGHNA and CDR2 YNFKEQ. CDR3 length equals 16 residues. The CDR3 DNA reads as TGTGCCAGCAGTCCTCATCGGGGCACCTTAACAGATACGCGGTATTTT. Protein product: CASSPHRGTLTDTRYF.

The CDR3, as DNA: TGTGCCAGCAGTGGGCAGGGTGGGGGTTCACCCCTCCACTTT. Its protein product is CASSGQGGGSPLHF. J is TRBJ1-6 and V is TRBV12-3 or TRBV12-4; D possibly corresponds to TRBD1 (5 bases). Trimming stripped 5 bases from V and 9 bases from J, with 14 bases between. This CDR3 spans 14 amino acids.

The chain joins TRBV2 to TRBJ2-7; D may be TRBD1 or TRBD2 (5 bases each). The J call is in doubt because the DNA end fits TRBJ2-5 better. Germline CDR1 and CDR2: SNHLY and FYNNEI. The CDR3 runs to 14 residues. DNA for the CDR3: TGTGCCAGCAGTGAACTGGGGCAACGGGGGACCCAGTACTTC. Its protein product is CASSELGQRGTQYF.

In regard to this clonotype: With a much larger clone just one base away, this may be a read error. The chain combines TRBV29-1 with TRBJ2-1; D possibly matches TRBD1 or TRBD2 (5 bases each). The V gene's germline CDR1 is SQVTM and CDR2 ANQGSEA. CDR3 length: 14 amino acids. CDR3 region: CSASGTSSYDEQFF. The CDR3 region has the DNA TGCAGCGCCTCCGGGACCAGCTCCTACGATGAGCAGTTCTTC.

This rearrangement joins TRBV20-1 to TRBJ1-6, with TRBD1 matching 9 bases. Looked up from germline, CDR1 is DFQATT and CDR2 is SNEGSKA (reference sequence). The CDR3 covers 15 residues. With V trimmed by 5 bases and J by 7 bases, 9 bases remained unmatched. The CDR3 DNA follows: TGCAGTGCTTGGGAGGGACAGGGTAGAAATTCACCCCTCCACTTT. Translating gives CSAWEGQGRNSPLHF.

The genes are TRBV28 and TRBJ2-3; the D gene is possibly TRBD2 (5 bases). Per the germline V gene, CDR1 is MDHEN and CDR2 is SYDVKM. V lost 6 bases and J lost 11, with 15 bases in between. The CDR3 runs 12 residues. Here the CDR3 reads CASSHPVRGQYF. The CDR3 nucleotides read TGTGCCAGCAGCCATCCCGTTCGGGGGCAGTATTTT.

The CDR3 sequence is CASSLPGQGYTGELFF. In DNA form, the CDR3 reads TGCGCCAGCAGCTTGCCGGGACAGGGGTACACCGGGGAGCTGTTTTTT. V is TRBV5-1 and J is TRBJ2-2, with TRBD1 matching over 10 bases. Germline V CDR1 and CDR2: SGHRS, YFSETQ. Trimming at V came to 1 base and at J to 3 bases, leaving 3 bases not matched to a gene. CDR3 size: 16 residues.

This clonotype came up many times. This chain connects TRBV24-1 to TRBJ2-3; perhaps TRBD1 as D (6 bases). The V end lost 0 bases, the J end lost 0 bases, and 12 bases lay between the germline ends. The CDR3 has 17 amino acids. Germline CDR1 and CDR2: KGHDR and SFDVKD. Here the CDR3 DNA reads TGTGCCACCAGTGATTTGAACCAGGGGCCCAGCACAGATACGCAGTATTTT. This codes for CATSDLNQGPSTDTQYF.

The count of this clonotype is one. It may be a read error: a sequence one base away is much more abundant. The CDR3 here is CTSSPGGSRNEQFF. CDR3 bases: TGTACCAGCAGCCCTGGCGGGAGTAGAAATGAGCAGTTCTTC. The genes are TRBV6-2 or TRBV6-3 and TRBJ2-1, with 7 bases lining up with TRBD2. From germline, CDR1 is MNHEY and CDR2 SVGEGT. CDR3 length: 14 amino acids.

The chain recombines TRBV7-2 with TRBJ2-6, with TRBD2 matching 10 bases. Germline V CDR1 and CDR2: SGHTA, FQGNSA. The CDR3 is made up of 19 amino acids. J lost 7 bases, V lost 0 bases, and 12 bases had no gene match. CDR3 region: CASSLAGLAGGNRANVLTF. CDR3 nucleotides: TGTGCCAGCAGCTTAGCGGGGTTAGCGGGAGGAAATAGAGCCAACGTCCTGACTTTC. The full variable domain, in which reference TRBV7-2 and TRBJ2-6 provide the parts outside the CDR3, is GAGVSQSPSNKVTEKGKDVELRCDPISGHTALYWYRQSLGQGLEFLIYFQGNSAPDKSGLPSDRFSAERTGGSVSTLTIQRTQQEDSAVYLCASSLAGLAGGNRANVLTFGAGSRLTVL.

V usage is TRBV29-1 and J usage is TRBJ2-5, with 7 bases identical to TRBD2. TRBJ2-7 explains the end of the DNA better; the J call may be wrong. CDR3 length: 12 amino acids. Germline CDR1 and CDR2: SQVTM and ANQGSEA. The CDR3 DNA follows: TGCAGCGTTGGGCAGCGGGGCAACGAGCAGTACTTC. Translated: CSVGQRGNEQYF.

The rearrangement links TRBV12-3 or TRBV12-4 to TRBJ2-1; 10 bases fit TRBD1. V was pared by 7 bases and J by 8 bases, with 14 bases of the junction left unmatched. The CDR3 has 16 amino acids. As DNA, the CDR3 is TGTGCCAGCACCATTGGTGGGACAGGGGTAGGCTATGAGCAGTTCTTC. This translates into CASTIGGTGVGYEQFF.